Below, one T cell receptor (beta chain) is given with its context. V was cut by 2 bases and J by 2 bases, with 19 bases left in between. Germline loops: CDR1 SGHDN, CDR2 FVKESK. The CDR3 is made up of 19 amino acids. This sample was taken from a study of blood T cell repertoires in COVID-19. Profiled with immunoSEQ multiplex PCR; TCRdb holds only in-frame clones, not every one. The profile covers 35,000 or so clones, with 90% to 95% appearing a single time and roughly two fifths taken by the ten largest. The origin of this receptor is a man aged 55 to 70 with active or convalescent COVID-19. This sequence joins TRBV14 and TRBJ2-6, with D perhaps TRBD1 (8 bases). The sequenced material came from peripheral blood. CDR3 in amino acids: CASSQLWTGRAAGANVLTF. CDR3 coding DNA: TGTGCCAGCAGCCAACTCTGGACAGGGAGGGCGGCTGGGGCCAACGTCCTGACTTTC.